This TCR beta chain is from a study of cytomegalovirus exposure and HLA in healthy donors. Findings of the study overall: Presence/absence analyses assumed roughly uniform sequencing depth across donors. Within a later analysis, the majority of CMV-associated TCR beta chains appeared HLA-restricted.

The CDR3 loop spans 17 amino acids. Deletions cut 3 bases from V and 2 bases from J, with 21 bases between. Germline V lookup: CDR1 SGHDT, CDR2 YYEEEE. To note about this clone: Its specificity is not known.

13 Jbeta primers and 60 Vbeta primers were used for the PCR. Here immunoSEQ multiplex PCR was the method, and the copy in TCRdb shows in-frame clones only, minus some. This table has about 90,000 clones, over 60% appearing once. The TCR sequence derives from a woman aged 40 to 55 in good health and CMV-seropositive. The specimen was PBMCs. The rearrangement uses TRBV5-6 and TRBJ2-7; D possibly corresponds to TRBD2 (6 bases). CDR3 protein: CASSSREVDLATYEQYF. DNA for the CDR3: TGTGCCAGCAGCTCGCGGGAAGTGGACCTGGCCACCTACGAGCAGTACTTC.